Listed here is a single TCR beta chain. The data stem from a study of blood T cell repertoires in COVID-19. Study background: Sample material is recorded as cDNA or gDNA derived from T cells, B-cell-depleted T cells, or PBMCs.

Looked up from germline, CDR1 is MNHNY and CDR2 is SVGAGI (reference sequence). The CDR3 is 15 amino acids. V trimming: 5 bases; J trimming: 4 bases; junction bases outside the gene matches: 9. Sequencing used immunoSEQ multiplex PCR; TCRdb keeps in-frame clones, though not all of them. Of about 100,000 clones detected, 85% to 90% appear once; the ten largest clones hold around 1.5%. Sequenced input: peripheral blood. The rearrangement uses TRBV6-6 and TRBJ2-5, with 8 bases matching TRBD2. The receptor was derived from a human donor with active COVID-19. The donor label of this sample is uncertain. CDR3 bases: TGTGCCAGCAGTAGCGGGGGTGCCCACCCAGAGACCCAGTACTTC. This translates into CASSSGGAHPETQYF.